These 24 T cell receptor beta chains were all obtained from the same sample, sequenced in a study of blood T cell repertoires in COVID-19. Method: immunoSEQ multiplex PCR; TCRdb's copy keeps in-frame clones and lacks some. The top ten hold roughly 1.1% of the sample, which has approximately 450,000 clones, around 91% seen once. Sequencing used PBMCs or T cells enriched from blood (not recorded which). The receptors come from a man aged 30 to 45 who had recovered from COVID-19.

The rearrangement links TRBV18 to TRBJ2-1; tentatively, D is TRBD2 (7 bases). CDR1 is KGHSH, CDR2 LQKENI, per germline. The CDR3 contains 13 residues. V was pared by 1 base and J by 10 bases, with 11 bases between. In nucleotides, the CDR3 is TGTGCCAGCTCACCACTTGGGGGGGGCGAGCAGTTCTTC. It yields the protein CASSPLGGGEQFF.

The chain joins TRBV3-1 (or the pseudogene TRBV3-2) to TRBJ2-1, with a tentative D call TRBD2 (6 bases). The germline CDR1 and CDR2 sequences are LGHDT and YNNKEL (reference sequence). CDR3 length: 12 residues. Trimming left V 2 bases short and J 8 bases short, with 7 bases between. In nucleotides, the CDR3 is TGTGCCAGCAGCCAACAGCGGGATGAGCAGTTCTTC. Translated: CASSQQRDEQFF.

This clone showed up just once. The V call is TRBV10-2, the J call TRBJ2-7; 12 bases are shared with TRBD2. Losses at the gene ends were 8 bases for V and 4 bases for J; bases not matched to a gene: 6. The CDR3 spans 14 residues. Germline values: CDR1 WSHSY, CDR2 SAAADI. This CDR3 is CASSKLAGGYEQYF. The CDR3 DNA is TGCGCCAGCTCAAAACTAGCGGGGGGATACGAGCAGTACTTC.

This chain links TRBV6-2 or TRBV6-3 with TRBJ2-1; 7 bases are shared with TRBD2. The germline V gene has CDR1 MNHEY and CDR2 SVGEGT. The CDR3 has 12 amino acids. The V segment lost 6 bases and the J segment 9 bases; nucleotides outside the gene matches: 5. The CDR3 region has the DNA TGTGCCAGCAGCCGGACTAGTATTGAGCAGTTCTTC. Translated, it gives CASSRTSIEQFF.

The chain couples TRBV19 to TRBJ1-5, with D tentatively TRBD1 (5 bases). The CDR3 length is 15 residues. Trimming pared 3 bases from V and 2 bases from J, leaving 11 bases between. The germline CDR1 and CDR2 sequences are LNHDA and SQIVND (reference sequence). For the CDR3, the DNA is TGTGCCAGTAGTATCAGTAGGGGCGGCAATCAGCCCCAGCATTTT. Its protein product is CASSISRGGNQPQHF. Variable domain in full (rest from reference TRBV19 and TRBJ1-5): DGGITQSPKYLFRKEGQNVTLSCEQNLNHDAMYWYRQDPGQGLRLIYYSQIVNDFQKGDIAEGYSVSREKKESFPLTVTSAQKNPTAFYLCASSISRGGNQPQHFGDGTRLSIL.

This clone showed up just once. This rearrangement joins TRBV19 to TRBJ1-6; possibly TRBD1 for D (5 bases). Germline V gene data show CDR1 as LNHDA and CDR2 as SQIVND (reference sequence). The V gene lost 7 bases and the J gene lost 10 bases, with 23 bases spanning the gap. The CDR3 is 16 amino acids. Here the CDR3 DNA reads TGTGCCAGTACCCAGAAAACAGGTTTCGGCTACTCACCCCTCCACTTT. Translated: CASTQKTGFGYSPLHF.

The CDR3: CASRTDSYNSPLHF. For the CDR3, the DNA is TGTGCCAGCAGGACAGACTCCTATAATTCACCCCTCCACTTT. The genes are TRBV28 and TRBJ1-6; tentatively, D is TRBD1 (5 bases). Trimming cost V 6 bases and J 0 bases, with 6 bases left between them. Germline V gene data show CDR1 as MDHEN and CDR2 as SYDVKM. The CDR3 is made up of 14 amino acids.

The CDR3 DNA reads as TGTGCCAGCAGCCAATGCCTAGCGTGCGAGCAGTACTTC. It is translated as CASSQCLACEQYF. The rearrangement joins TRBV14 to TRBJ2-7; TRBD2 is a possible D gene (6 bases). CDR3 length: 13 residues. Looked up from germline, CDR1 is SGHDN and CDR2 is FVKESK. V gave up 2 bases and J gave up 6 bases, with 11 bases separating them.

V gene TRBV6-1 combines with J gene TRBJ1-2, with TRBD1 matching 7 bases. This CDR3 has 13 residues. Germline assignment: CDR1 MNHNS and CDR2 SASEGT. Trimming cost V 2 bases and J 7 bases; bases outside gene matches: 4. This CDR3 reads CASSEQGVGGYTF. The CDR3 coding sequence is TGTGCCAGCAGTGAACAGGGGGTCGGTGGCTACACCTTC.

The V call is TRBV6-1, the J call TRBJ2-1; D gene unclear. The ends were cut back, 0 bases at V and 10 bases at J, with 13 bases in the middle. Per germline, CDR1 MNHNS and CDR2 SASEGT. The CDR3 is made up of 14 amino acids. CDR3: CASSEASGPTEQFF. The CDR3 DNA reads TGTGCCAGCAGTGAAGCTAGTGGGCCTACCGAGCAGTTCTTC.

V gene TRBV18 combines with J gene TRBJ2-7; 9 nucleotides match TRBD1. V was pared by 4 bases and J by 5 bases, with 6 bases of the junction left unmatched. Per the germline V gene, CDR1 is KGHSH and CDR2 is LQKENI. This CDR3 is built from 14 residues. The CDR3 DNA reads TGTGCCAGCTCACAATGGGACAGGGTTAACGAGCAGTACTTC. Translating it yields CASSQWDRVNEQYF. The variable domain in full, completed from reference TRBV18 and TRBJ2-7, reads NAGVMQNPRHLVRRRGQEARLRCSPMKGHSHVYWYRQLPEEGLKFMVYLQKENIIDESGMPKERFSAEFPKEGPSILRIQQVVRGDSAAYFCASSQWDRVNEQYFGPGTRLTVT.

The J gene is TRBJ2-2, the V gene TRBV5-4, with D possibly matching TRBD2 (6 bases). V was shortened by 0 bases and J by 3 bases, with 12 bases between the two germline ends. This CDR3 is built from 16 residues. Per germline, CDR1 SGHNT and CDR2 YYREEE (reference sequence). CDR3 bases: TGTGCCAGCAGCTTGGCAGGAGGGACGGACACCGGGGAGCTGTTTTTT. Translated: CASSLAGGTDTGELFF. Complete variable domain (other parts from reference TRBV5-4 and TRBJ2-2): ETGVTQSPTHLIKTRGQQVTLRCSSQSGHNTVSWYQQALGQGPQFIFQYYREEENGRGNFPPRFSGLQFPNYSSELNVNALELDDSALYLCASSLAGGTDTGELFFGEGSRLTVL.

The V gene is TRBV28, the J gene TRBJ1-2, with TRBD1 identical over 10 bases. Germline values: CDR1 MDHEN, CDR2 SYDVKM. This CDR3 spans 13 amino acids. V lost 5 bases and J lost 7; bases outside the gene matches: 4. In nucleotides, the CDR3 is TGTGCCAGCAGTAGGACAGGGGGAGGTGGCTACACCTTC. Protein: CASSRTGGGGYTF.

This clone was seen just once. The chain carries TRBV5-1 and TRBJ2-5; 7 bases match TRBD2. V gave up 7 bases and J gave up 7 bases; unmatched junction bases: 13. The CDR3 spans 14 residues. Per germline, CDR1 SGHRS and CDR2 YFSETQ. CDR3 residues: CASERTSAPGTQYF. CDR3 DNA: TGCGCCAGCGAACGCACTAGCGCTCCCGGGACCCAGTACTTC.

Ten or more counts support this clone. The rearrangement links TRBV5-1 to TRBJ2-1; TRBD2 is a possible D gene (5 bases). Germline CDR1 reads SGHRS; CDR2 reads YFSETQ. This CDR3 has 13 residues. V gave up 4 bases and J gave up 3 bases, with 8 bases separating them. The chain's CDR3 is CASSRDLYNEQFF. As DNA, the CDR3 is TGCGCCAGCAGCCGGGATCTCTACAATGAGCAGTTCTTC. The whole variable domain, filled in from reference TRBV5-1 and TRBJ2-1, reads KAGVTQTPRYLIKTRGQQVTLSCSPISGHRSVSWYQQTPGQGLQFLFEYFSETQRNKGNFPGRFSGRQFSNSRSEMNVSTLELGDSALYLCASSRDLYNEQFFGPGTRLTVL.

The chain carries TRBV28 and TRBJ2-2; 10 bases are a match to TRBD2. V shed 8 bases and J 3 bases; nucleotides not matched to a gene: 15. CDR3 length: 18 amino acids. CDR1 MDHEN and CDR2 SYDVKM come from the germline V gene. CDR3 protein: CASLDRPLAGAYTGELFF. CDR3 nucleotides: TGTGCCAGCCTCGACCGTCCCCTAGCGGGAGCGTACACCGGGGAGCTGTTTTTT. The full variable domain, completed using reference TRBV28 and TRBJ2-2, is DVKVTQSSRYLVKRTGEKVFLECVQDMDHENMFWYRQDPGLGLRLIYFSYDVKMKEKGDIPEGYSVSREKKERFSLILESASTNQTSMYLCASLDRPLAGAYTGELFFGEGSRLTVL.

This clone was seen only once. This rearrangement joins TRBV28 to TRBJ2-3; maybe TRBD2 (6 bases). Germline lookup yields CDR1 MDHEN and CDR2 SYDVKM. Trimming shortened V by 5 bases and J by 6 bases, and 12 bases separated the two germline ends. The CDR3 is made up of 13 amino acids. Here the CDR3 reads CASSPGGSDTQYF. The CDR3 coding sequence is TGTGCCAGCAGTCCCGGGGGTTCGGATACGCAGTATTTT.

The chain uses TRBV27 and TRBJ1-5; D is uncertain. The CDR3 sequence is 15 residues long. Germline assignment: CDR1 MNHEY and CDR2 SMNVEV (reference sequence). V was cut by 0 bases and J by 6 bases, with 12 bases left in between. The chain's CDR3 is CASSLSAGVSQPQHF. CDR3 DNA: TGTGCCAGCAGTTTATCAGCAGGTGTCAGTCAGCCCCAGCATTTT.

The rearrangement joins TRBV29-1 to TRBJ2-3; maybe TRBD2 (5 bases). This CDR3 has 12 residues. Germline V CDR1 and CDR2: SQVTM, ANQGSEA. V gave up 3 bases and J gave up 2 bases, with 6 bases separating them. DNA for the CDR3: TGCAGCGTTGACGGGGACACAGATACGCAGTATTTT. Protein product: CSVDGDTDTQYF.

CDR3 sequence reads: CASSYSSGTQYF. The CDR3 DNA is TGTGCCAGCAGTTACTCGAGCGGTACGCAGTATTTT. The chain employs TRBV6-5 and TRBJ2-3; tentatively, D is TRBD2 (5 bases). This CDR3 is 12 amino acids long. The V end was cut by 0 bases, the J end by 8 bases, with 6 bases between. Germline V CDR1 and CDR2: MNHEY, SVGAGI.

The CDR3 region is CASSVEGSTPDTQYF. CDR3 nucleotides: TGTGCCAGCAGTGTTGAGGGATCGACCCCCGATACGCAGTATTTT. This chain joins TRBV6-4 and TRBJ2-3; perhaps TRBD2 as D (5 bases). The germline V gene has CDR1 MRHNA and CDR2 SNTAGT. V was clipped by 4 bases and J by 6 bases, with 17 bases between them. The CDR3 runs to 15 residues.

V is TRBV7-9 and J is TRBJ2-2; a possible D gene is TRBD1 (5 bases). Trimming left V 5 bases short and J 4 bases short, with 11 bases between. The CDR3 has 14 amino acids. The V gene's germline CDR1 is SEHNR and CDR2 FQNEAQ (reference sequence). DNA for the CDR3: TGTGCCAGCAGCCAAATTAGGGGCACCGGGGAGCTGTTTTTT. The encoded protein is CASSQIRGTGELFF. The full variable domain, rest sourced from reference TRBV7-9 and TRBJ2-2, is DTGVSQNPRHKITKRGQNVTFRCDPISEHNRLYWYRQTLGQGPEFLTYFQNEAQLEKSRLLSDRFSAERPKGSFSTLEIQRTEQGDSAMYLCASSQIRGTGELFFGEGSRLTVL.

This sequence joins TRBV4-2 and TRBJ2-6, with D maybe TRBD1 (5 bases). The CDR3 covers 17 residues. Germline V gene sequence: CDR1 LGHNA, CDR2 YNFKEQ. Trimming took off 0 bases at V and 4 bases at J, with 13 bases between the two ends. CDR3 in amino acids: CASSQDRELRGANVLTF. CDR3 coding DNA: TGTGCCAGCAGCCAAGACAGGGAACTGAGAGGGGCCAACGTCCTGACTTTC.

This chain uses TRBV11-2 with TRBJ1-3; D gene uncertain. Trimming shortened V by 1 base and J by 4 bases, and 5 bases separated the two germline ends. Germline CDR1 SGHAT, CDR2 FQNNGV. This CDR3 is built from 13 residues. CDR3 loop: CASSLVLGNTIYF. CDR3 in DNA: TGTGCCAGCAGCTTAGTTCTCGGAAACACCATATATTTT.